This T cell receptor beta chain was retrieved from a study of regulatory T cells in long-lasting Graves disease. Time point defined: newly diagnosed GD, antithyroid drugs for less than 3 months. Generation of the TCR library employed RNA extracted from PBMCs. The TCR beta library used iRepertoire HTBI primers with Arm-PCR amplification of CDR3. TCRdb re-called the multiplex PCR reads with MiXCR, one entry per CDR3 protein. Of about 320,000 distinct CDR3 sequences listed, 15% to 20% are singletons. Germline V gene lookup returns CDR1 LNHNV and CDR2 YYDKDF (reference sequence). V lost 6 bases, J lost 4 bases, and 10 bases lay in between. The CDR3 is 13 residues long. This clonotype was counted many times.

Sequences were derived from peripheral blood mononuclear cells (PBMCs), sampled at new diagnosis, from a patient treated with antithyroid drugs. The receptor comes from a female donor with Graves disease. The rearrangement uses TRBV15 and TRBJ2-1; tentative D call: TRBD1 (6 bases). The CDR3, as DNA: TGTGCCACCAGTACAGACAGGTACAATGAGCAGTTCTTC. Protein sequence: CATSTDRYNEQFF. Full variable domain (missing parts from reference TRBV15 and TRBJ2-1): DAMVIQNPRYQVTQFGKPVTLSCSQTLNHNVMYWYQQKSSQAPKLLFHYYDKDFNNEADTPDNFQSRRPNTSFCFLDIRSPGLGDTAMYLCATSTDRYNEQFFGPGTRLTVL.